This T cell receptor (beta chain) was identified in a study of post-analysis software for immune sequencing data. Study-wide results and limits: Strong co-clustering by F measure was evident for samples that had been prepared in the same batch. About five TRBV segments appeared more often in patients than in controls, and TRBV5-6, TRBV5-1 and TRBV20-1 were among these.

CDR1 is SQVTM and CDR2 is ANQGSEA in the germline V gene. CDR3 length: 15 amino acids. Details on this clonotype: The antigen is unknown. Germline is not matched at one junction end, which may reflect a read error.

Unique molecular identifiers were carried by the TCR beta cDNA libraries. Once about 0.85 to 10 million T cells were used, approximately 520,000 cDNA molecules resulted. TCRdb reanalysed the PCR reads using MiXCR and keeps one entry per CDR3 protein. The sample contains about 540,000 distinct CDR3 sequences, 30% to 40% of which appear only once. The genes are TRBV29-1 and TRBJ2-1; weak D call: TRBD2 (5 bases). Sequencing was done on a sample of blood. This receptor was identified in a girl aged 2-17 years with multiple sclerosis. The CDR3 loop is CSVEGPAAGTDERFF. DNA for the CDR3: TGCAGCGTTGAAGGTCCAGCGGCGGGTACGGATGAGCGGTTCTTC.